This T cell receptor beta chain was captured by sequencing in a study of T-cell memory formation after mild COVID-19. This CDR3 spans 14 amino acids. V was pared by 4 bases and J by 1 base, with 11 bases between. Germline V gene data show CDR1 as SGHRS and CDR2 as YFSETQ. This clonotype was detected only a few times. MiXCR, run by TCRdb on the 5' RACE reads, gives a single entry per CDR3 protein. This sample has roughly 350,000 distinct CDR3 sequences, with 28% found just once. This TCR was recovered from an adult woman who had mild COVID-19 (a few samples of this study predate the infection). Cell type and time point are not known. Sequenced: PBMCs or a T cell subset sorted from them (not recorded which). The J gene is TRBJ1-2, the V gene TRBV5-1; no clear D gene. The CDR3 DNA is TGCGCCAGCAGCCTGGACGGCAGTAACTATGGCTACACCTTC. This gives the protein CASSLDGSNYGYTF.